Below are 22 T cell receptor beta chains sequenced from a single sample in a study of CD8 T cells in Susac syndrome. When the RNA was reverse transcribed, random hexamers were used with an input of roughly 0.45 to 1 ug. Via MiXCR, TCRdb re-called the immunoSEQ multiplex PCR reads, giving one row per CDR3 protein. The sample holds about 200,000 distinct CDR3 sequences, approximately 94% seen once. The sample taken for sequencing was CD4+ T cells from PBMCs. Source of these receptors: a human donor in good health.

The V and J genes are TRBV13 and TRBJ1-2; 8 bases fit TRBD1. Trimming took 3 bases from V and 8 from J; bases not matched to a gene: 5. CDR1 is PRHDT, CDR2 FYEKMQ, per germline (reference sequence). The CDR3 contains 13 residues. CDR3 in amino acids: CASSLTGVGGYTF. The CDR3, as DNA: TGTGCCAGCAGCTTGACAGGGGTAGGCGGCTACACCTTC.

J is TRBJ2-5 and V is TRBV6-2 or TRBV6-3; a possible D gene is TRBD2 (6 bases). The germline gives CDR1 MNHEY, CDR2 SVGEGT. Trimming removed 4 bases at V and 1 base at J, with 10 bases between. The CDR3 covers 14 residues. The CDR3 nucleotides read TGTGCCAGCAGTTGGGGGGACTTCCAAGAGACCCAGTACTTC. Its protein is CASSWGDFQETQYF.

V gene TRBV27 combines with J gene TRBJ2-2; 8 bases align to TRBD1. The CDR3 is 14 amino acids. The germline V gene encodes CDR1 MNHEY and CDR2 SMNVEV (reference sequence). Trimming took 5 bases from V and 2 from J; bases not matched to a gene: 1. The CDR3 region has the DNA TGTGCCAGCAGTGACAGGGGTAACACCGGGGAGCTGTTTTTT. Its protein is CASSDRGNTGELFF.

The chain recombines TRBV6-6 with TRBJ2-7; D unresolved. The CDR3 is 13 amino acids. CDR1 is MNHNY, CDR2 SVGAGI, per germline (reference sequence). For the CDR3, the DNA is TGTGCCAGCAGTCCGAGGCGGTCCTGCGAGCAGTACGTC. It translates to CASSPRRSCEQYV.

The chain has TRBV7-2 and TRBJ1-2, with 9 bases fitting TRBD1. This CDR3 spans 15 amino acids. After removal of 1 base from V and 5 bases from J, the junction contained 5 bases not matched to a gene. Germline-derived CDR1 and CDR2 are SGHTA and FQGNSA. The DNA of the CDR3 is TGTGCCAGCAGCTTAGTCCGGGACAGGGAATATGGCTACACCTTC. This sequence encodes CASSLVRDREYGYTF.

The chain links TRBV5-1 to TRBJ1-3; D unresolved. Trimming pared 4 bases from V and 2 bases from J, leaving 16 bases between. Germline CDR1 reads SGHRS; CDR2 reads YFSETQ. This CDR3 has 16 amino acids. CDR3 nucleotide sequence: TGCGCCAGCAGCCTACCCGGAGAGGCGACTGGAAACACCATATATTTT. Translated, it gives CASSLPGEATGNTIYF.

This chain joins TRBV20-1 and TRBJ2-7; possibly TRBD2 for D (6 bases). Germline-derived CDR1 and CDR2 are DFQATT and SNEGSKA (reference sequence). The CDR3 consists of 12 residues. The CDR3 DNA reads TGCAGTGCTGGGGACTCGATCTACGAGCAGCACGTC. It yields the protein CSAGDSIYEQHV.

The rearrangement joins TRBV7-2 to TRBJ2-1; perhaps TRBD1 as D (5 bases). Germline V gene sequence: CDR1 SGHTA, CDR2 FQGNSA. Trimming pared 5 bases from V and 9 bases from J, leaving 14 bases between. The CDR3 totals 13 residues. CDR3 nucleotide sequence: TGTGCCAGCAGCCCTAAGGGGTTCAGTGAGCAGTTCTTC. It yields the protein CASSPKGFSEQFF.

V gene TRBV3-1 combines with J gene TRBJ2-3; the D is unclear. Germline CDR1 reads LGHDT; CDR2 reads YNNKEL (reference sequence). CDR3 length: 12 amino acids. Trimming stripped 3 bases from V and 4 bases from J, with 5 bases between. CDR3 bases: TGTGCCAGCAGCCACATAGCAGATACGCAGTATTTT. Translated: CASSHIADTQYF.

The chain couples TRBV7-9 to TRBJ1-6; the D gene is possibly TRBD1 (5 bases). Deletions cut 11 bases from V and 10 bases from J, with 15 bases between. This CDR3 has 12 residues. The germline CDR1 and CDR2 sequences are SEHNR and FQNEAQ (reference sequence). The CDR3 reads CAVASRGSPLHF. For the CDR3, the DNA is TGTGCCGTCGCTTCCCGGGGGTCACCCCTCCACTTT.

The CDR3 is CASSVPSHNEQFF. DNA of the CDR3: TGCGCCAGCAGTGTGCCTAGCCACAATGAGCAGTTCTTC. The chain joins TRBV10-2 to TRBJ2-1; D might be TRBD2 (5 bases). This CDR3 is built from 13 residues. Looked up from germline, CDR1 is WSHSY and CDR2 is SAAADI. V was shortened by 4 bases and J by 5 bases, with 9 bases between the two germline ends.

The chain recombines TRBV27 with TRBJ1-2, with TRBD1 matching over 7 bases. J was trimmed by 2 bases and V by 9 bases; bases with no gene match: 9. The CDR3 runs 14 residues. Germline V gene lookup returns CDR1 MNHEY and CDR2 SMNVEV (reference sequence). CDR3 DNA: TGTGCCAGGTGGGCAGGGGGTTCCAACTATGGCTACACCTTC. Translated, it gives CARWAGGSNYGYTF.

The chain is built from TRBV6-5 and TRBJ2-1, with 9 nucleotides matching TRBD1. J lost 4 bases, V lost 2 bases, and 3 bases had no gene match. The CDR3 extends over 15 amino acids. Germline lookup yields CDR1 MNHEY and CDR2 SVGAGI. CDR3 sequence (DNA): TGTGCCAGCAGTTACGTCGGACAGGGGTACAATGAGCAGTTCTTC. Its translation is CASSYVGQGYNEQFF.

The V call is TRBV6-1, the J call TRBJ1-2; D possibly corresponds to TRBD1 (6 bases). The germline CDR1 and CDR2 sequences are MNHNS and SASEGT. Deletions cut 6 bases from V and 10 bases from J, with 18 bases between. CDR3 length: 13 amino acids. The CDR3 protein is CASRQGLGEYYTF. As DNA, the CDR3 is TGTGCCAGCAGACAGGGCCTTGGGGAGTACTACACCTTC.

The rearrangement links TRBV29-1 to TRBJ1-6; weak D call: TRBD1 (5 bases). The germline gives CDR1 SQVTM, CDR2 ANQGSEA. Trimming shortened V by 5 bases and J by 9 bases, and 14 bases separated the two germline ends. The CDR3 is 13 amino acids. CDR3 protein: CSVMTDGGSPLHF. CDR3 nucleotides: TGCAGCGTTATGACAGATGGAGGTTCACCCCTCCACTTT. Looking up the rest from reference TRBV29-1 and TRBJ1-6 gives the full variable domain: SAVISQKPSRDICQRGTSLTIQCQVDSQVTMMFWYRQQPGQSLTLIATANQGSEATYESGFVIDKFPISRPNLTFSTLTVSNMSPEDSSIYLCSVMTDGGSPLHFGNGTRLTVT.

The rearrangement links TRBV7-9 to TRBJ1-1; possible D gene TRBD1, 6 bases. V was pared by 0 bases and J by 5 bases, with 10 bases between. This CDR3 is built from 14 residues. CDR1 is SEHNR and CDR2 is FQNEAQ in the germline V gene (reference sequence). This chain's CDR3 is CASSLAQRGTEAFF. The CDR3 DNA follows: TGTGCCAGCAGCTTAGCCCAGAGGGGGACTGAAGCTTTCTTT.

The rearrangement uses TRBV30 and TRBJ1-6; D may be TRBD1 (6 bases). V lost 3 bases and J 9 bases, leaving 18 bases between the germline ends. Germline-derived CDR1 and CDR2 are GTSNPN and SVGIG (reference sequence). The CDR3 runs to 15 residues. The CDR3 loop reads CAWRGPGQWGSPLHF. The CDR3 DNA is TGTGCCTGGAGGGGGCCCGGACAGTGGGGTTCACCCCTCCACTTT.

The rearrangement links TRBV7-8 to TRBJ1-5; no clear D. CDR3 length: 14 amino acids. Trimming left V 5 bases short and J 8 bases short, with 16 bases between. Germline-derived CDR1 and CDR2 are SGHVS and FQNEAQ. The CDR3 coding sequence is TGTGCCAGCAGCCCCGAACCCGGCAAGGAGCCCCAGCATTTT. As protein: CASSPEPGKEPQHF.

This clonotype was detected once. The chain uses TRBV7-8 and TRBJ2-3; 8 positions match TRBD2. Looked up from germline, CDR1 is SGHVS and CDR2 is FQNEAQ. V lost 5 bases and J lost 0; bases outside the gene matches: 7. The CDR3 contains 16 residues. In nucleotides, the CDR3 is TGTGCCAGCAGCCCGAACAGCGGGGGAAGCACAGATACGCAGTATTTT. Protein sequence: CASSPNSGGSTDTQYF.

The gene calls are TRBV20-1 and TRBJ2-5; 7 positions agree with TRBD2. The CDR3 covers 16 residues. J lost 7 bases, V lost 6 bases, and 20 bases had no gene match. The germline gives CDR1 DFQATT, CDR2 SNEGSKA (reference sequence). Here the CDR3 DNA reads TGCAGTGCCCCGGGGGGTCCTACTCTCAAGCGTGGGACCCAGTACTTC. Its protein product is CSAPGGPTLKRGTQYF.

In this sample, this clonotype turned up once. The V gene is TRBV7-2, the J gene TRBJ1-6, with D maybe TRBD1 (5 bases). The V end lost 7 bases, the J end lost 10 bases, and 14 bases lay between the germline ends. This CDR3 has 13 amino acids. Per germline, CDR1 SGHTA and CDR2 FQGNSA. The CDR3 DNA reads TGTGCCAGCACTCCTCCGGGGCCATCACCCCTCCACTTT. Translating gives CASTPPGPSPLHF.

J is TRBJ1-5 and V is TRBV28; tentatively, D is TRBD1 (6 bases). CDR1 MDHEN and CDR2 SYDVKM come from the germline V gene. The length of the CDR3 is 15 residues. V was clipped by 6 bases and J by 0 bases, with 12 bases between them. In DNA form, the CDR3 reads TGTGCCAGCAGGGGACATGGGGATAGCAATCAGCCCCAGCATTTT. Protein product: CASRGHGDSNQPQHF.